This note documents a single T cell receptor beta chain sequence. CDR3 length equals 12 residues. Trimming took 4 bases from V and 6 from J, leaving 10 bases between them. CDR1 is MNHNY and CDR2 is SVGAGI in the germline V gene (reference sequence). The sample comes from a study of blood T cell repertoires in COVID-19. Measured with immunoSEQ multiplex PCR; TCRdb has only the in-frame clones, and not every one. The sample has under 40,000 clones, 93% seen once; the top ten hold 4% to 6.5%. The chain recombines TRBV6-6 with TRBJ2-7; D possibly corresponds to TRBD1 (6 bases). The receptor's source is a human donor in a cohort sampled during active COVID-19. Material: peripheral blood. The CDR3 loop reads CASSSWTAEQYF. CDR3 nucleotides: TGTGCCAGCAGTTCGTGGACAGCCGAGCAGTACTTC.